This T cell receptor (beta chain) was retrieved from a study of blood T cell repertoires in COVID-19. Whole-study context: Samples of COVID-19 (acute and convalescent) were obtained from the United States, Italy and Spain.

This CDR3 has 15 amino acids. Deletions cut 4 bases from V and 0 bases from J, with 8 bases between. Germline V gives CDR1 SGDLS, CDR2 YYNGEE. The study recruited people aged about 18 to 89 years across around 23 US areas. How the authors handled the data: Quantification of nucleated cells was approximated via reference gene primer amplification. TCRdb keeps only in-frame clones here, not all; method: immunoSEQ multiplex PCR. Clone size and the V and J calls come from that table; the DNA yielded D and trimming. Among some 300,000 clones listed, more than 75% were seen once. The receptor was isolated from a woman aged 60-75 years in a cohort exposed to, infected with or recovered from COVID-19 (not recorded which). J is TRBJ2-6 and V is TRBV9, with D possibly matching TRBD1 (5 bases). The source material was PBMCs or T cells enriched from blood (not recorded which). The CDR3 loop is CASSTTGSGANVLTF. The CDR3 bases are TGTGCCAGCAGCACCACAGGCTCTGGGGCCAACGTCCTGACTTTC.